This T cell receptor beta chain derives from a study of vaccination effects on CD4 cells after COVID-19. About the study: Pre-vaccine samples were drawn 16 days and one week before the first dose. Points from the study as a whole: Marked clonal contraction was seen in infection- and vaccine-induced clones late after vaccination.

To note about this clone: Antigen unknown.

This CDR3 spans 15 amino acids. V lost 0 bases and J lost 4, with 10 bases in between. Germline V gene sequence: CDR1 LGHDT, CDR2 YNNKEL (reference sequence). Antigen-specific CD4+ T cells were expanded with viral peptide pools in the ViraFEST assay before sequencing. Once cultured for roughly nine days, the cells underwent separation to obtain CD4+ T cells. According to PCR results, the person was infected with SARS-CoV-2 between March and December 2020. The negative control culture used an HIV-1 Nef peptide pool. Only in-frame clones appear in the TCRdb table, and some are missing; sequencing was by immunoSEQ multiplex PCR. The top ten hold around 5% of the sample, which has some 56,000 clones, 65% to 80% seen once.

Sequenced material: CD4+ T cells from PBMCs cultured with HIV peptides, taken before COVID-19 vaccination. Subset: HIV-1 Nef peptide pool negative control/reference culture. This clonotype was obtained from a human donor who had a prior SARS-CoV-2 infection. The chain employs TRBV3-1 (or the pseudogene TRBV3-2) and TRBJ2-1; D remains ambiguous. CDR3 nucleotides: TGTGCCAGCAGCCAAGATTCGTCTTGGTACAATGAGCAGTTCTTC. The encoded protein is CASSQDSSWYNEQFF.